Reported below is one T cell receptor (beta chain). Its antigen is unidentified. This sample is part of a study of beta chain features in type 1 diabetes. Germline V CDR1 and CDR2: MNHNS, SASEGT. This CDR3 has 15 amino acids. V was clipped by 0 bases and J by 4 bases, with 9 bases between them. General study results and limits: A moderate, significant TCRB CDR3 shortening appeared in type 1 diabetes across four CD4+ subsets.

The entirety of the isolated RNA underwent reverse transcription, so expressed TCRB transcripts were sequenced. Profiled with immunoSEQ multiplex PCR; TCRdb holds only in-frame clones, not every one. The table has hundreds of thousands of clones, roughly 13% seen once. The chain is built from TRBV6-1 and TRBJ2-2; possibly TRBD2 for D (5 bases). The origin of this receptor is a man aged 18 to 35 with type 1 diabetes. Specimen: naive CD4+ T cells from blood. CDR3 sequence: CASSEAGSGTGELFF. In DNA form, the CDR3 reads TGTGCCAGCAGTGAAGCGGGGAGCGGCACCGGGGAGCTGTTTTTT.